Below, one T cell receptor (beta chain) is given with its context. This sample's treatment: some 20 received Ad26.COV2.S at low or high dose, single or two shots; roughly five received placebo; per-sample allocation not given. Sample collection was performed on day 63 after the first vaccine or placebo injection. This entry belongs to a study of Ad26.COV2.S vaccination and SARS-CoV-2 variants. The protocol was immunoSEQ multiplex PCR, while the TCRdb copy is restricted to in-frame clones and leaves out a portion. Here the sample spans under 550,000 clones, approximately 88% being singletons. CDR1 is LNHDA, CDR2 SQIVND, per germline (reference sequence). This CDR3 contains 16 residues. Trimming removed 9 bases at V and 4 bases at J, with 19 bases between.

Sample: peripheral blood, taken in a trial of Ad26.COV2.S vaccine versus placebo. V and J are TRBV19 and TRBJ1-6; the D is unclear. This clonotype was obtained from a person aged 18-65 years who received the Ad26.COV2.S COVID-19 vaccine or a placebo. CDR3 bases: TGTGCCAGCACAACAAAGGTCAACCAGTATAATTCACCCCTCCACTTT. Translated: CASTTKVNQYNSPLHF.